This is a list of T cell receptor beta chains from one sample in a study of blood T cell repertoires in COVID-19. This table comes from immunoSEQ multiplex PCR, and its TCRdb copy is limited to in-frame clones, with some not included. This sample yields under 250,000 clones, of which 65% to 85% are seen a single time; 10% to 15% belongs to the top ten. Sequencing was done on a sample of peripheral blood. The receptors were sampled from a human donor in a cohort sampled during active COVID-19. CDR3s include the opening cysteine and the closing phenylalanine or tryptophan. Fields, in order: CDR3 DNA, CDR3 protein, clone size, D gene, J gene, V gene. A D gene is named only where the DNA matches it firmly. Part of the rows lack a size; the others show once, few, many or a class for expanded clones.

TGTGCCAGCGCTTCGGGGGTCTATGGCTACACCTTC	CASASGVYGYTF	NA	NA	TRBJ1-2	TRBV28
TGCGCCAGCAGCTGGGACTTCGGCAATGAAAAACTGTTTTTT	CASSWDFGNEKLFF	NA	NA	TRBJ1-4	TRBV4-1
TGTGCCAGCAGTTCGGCAGGGGGTAGCGGGAGGCGGGATGAGCAGTTCTTC	CASSSAGGSGRRDEQFF	NA	TRBD2	TRBJ2-1	TRBV2
TGTGCCAGCAGCAACCGGGACATGAGCTCCTATAATTCACCCCTCCACTTT	CASSNRDMSSYNSPLHF	few	NA	TRBJ1-6	TRBV7-9
TGTGCCAGCAGTTTGGACTTTCTGAGGAGCAATCAGCCCCAGCATTTT	CASSLDFLRSNQPQHF	NA	NA	TRBJ1-5	TRBV27
TGTGCCAGCAGCTTAGGACAGGGAAAGTACGAGCAGTACTTC	CASSLGQGKYEQYF	NA	TRBD1	TRBJ2-7	TRBV7-9
TGTGCCAGCAATAGCGGGGGGGCCCAAGAGACCCAGTACTTC	CASNSGGAQETQYF	NA	TRBD2	TRBJ2-5	TRBV2
TGCGCCAGCAGCTTGGCCAGTGAAACTGAAGCTTTCTTT	CASSLASETEAFF	NA	NA	TRBJ1-1	TRBV5-1
TGTGCCACCAGCAGAGATATTTGGTCTCAGGAACTAGGACTAGCGGGCCAAGAGACCCAGTACTTC	CATSRDIWSQELGLAGQETQYF	NA	TRBD2	TRBJ2-5	TRBV15
TGCGCCAGCAGCCGCTCCACACTGAACACTGAAGCTTTCTTT	CASSRSTLNTEAFF	many	NA	TRBJ1-1	TRBV4-3
TGTGCCAGCAGCAAACCGGAGGACCCGAGGGACTATGGCTACACCTTC	CASSKPEDPRDYGYTF	NA	NA	TRBJ1-2	TRBV21-1
TGTGCCAGCAGTAGGACAGGCAACCTGAACACTGAAGCTTTCTTT	CASSRTGNLNTEAFF	NA	TRBD1	TRBJ1-1	TRBV6-2/TRBV6-3
TGTGCCAGCAGCGGAGGTCGGGGGATGTACAATGAGCAGTTCTTC	CASSGGRGMYNEQFF	NA	NA	TRBJ2-1	TRBV7-9
TGTGCCAGCAGCCCCCGGGGGGACGCCTATGGCTACACCTTC	CASSPRGDAYGYTF	once	NA	TRBJ1-2	TRBV5-4
TGTGCCAGCAGATCGAACAGTGAAGCTTTCTTT	CASRSNSEAFF	NA	NA	TRBJ1-1	TRBV2
TGTGCCAGCAGTGCAGACACAATTTTACAGGGGACGGTTGGGGGCTACACCTTC	CASSADTILQGTVGGYTF	NA	TRBD1	TRBJ1-2	TRBV2
TGTGCCACCAGCCGTCCGCAGGGGTACGAGCAGTACTTC	CATSRPQGYEQYF	NA	NA	TRBJ2-7	TRBV15
TGCGCCAGCAGCCAAGATAACAGCTACTATGGCTACACCTTC	CASSQDNSYYGYTF	NA	NA	TRBJ1-2	TRBV4-3
TGTGCCAGCAGCCCCAGAAGGGGGCGGACAGATACGCAGTATTTT	CASSPRRGRTDTQYF	few	TRBD1	TRBJ2-3	TRBV3-1/TRBV3-2
TGCGCCAGCAGCCCGGACAGAGTTCAGAACACTGAAGCTTTCTTT	CASSPDRVQNTEAFF	NA	NA	TRBJ1-1	TRBV4-1
TGTGCCAGCAGCCAACAAGGGGGGAACACTGAAGCTTTCTTT	CASSQQGGNTEAFF	NA	NA	TRBJ1-1	TRBV14
TGTGCCAGCAGCTTAGGCCCGGGGAGGGAGGTTGAAGCTTTCTTT	CASSLGPGREVEAFF	NA	NA	TRBJ1-1	TRBV7-9
TGTGCCAGCAGCTTTTACCAGGGCGAGCAGTACTTC	CASSFYQGEQYF	NA	NA	TRBJ2-7	TRBV5-6
TGCGCCAGCAGCCAGCTGCCGTCGAGGGTGAATCAGCCCCAGCATTTT	CASSQLPSRVNQPQHF	NA	NA	TRBJ1-5	TRBV4-1
TGTGCCAGCAGTTTGTGGACAGGGGTGGACAACTATGGCTACACCTTC	CASSLWTGVDNYGYTF	NA	TRBD1	TRBJ1-2	TRBV28
TGCGCCAGCAGCCTCAGGGACAGGGTTGTGTTTCGGGATTCACCCCTCCACTTT	CASSLRDRVVFRDSPLHF	NA	TRBD1	TRBJ1-6	TRBV4-3
TGTGCCAGCGGCGGGACTTCCTACAATGAGCAGTTCTTC	CASGGTSYNEQFF	NA	NA	TRBJ2-1	TRBV2
TGTGCCAGCAGCTTACTAGGGGAGGATGAAAAACTGTTTTTT	CASSLLGEDEKLFF	NA	NA	TRBJ1-4	TRBV7-2
TGTGCCTGGAGTGTTGGGACACTGGGAAGCAATCAGCCCCAGCATTTT	CAWSVGTLGSNQPQHF	few	NA	TRBJ1-5	TRBV30
TGTGCCAGCAGTTCCGGGAGATTCTATGGCTACACCTTC	CASSSGRFYGYTF	NA	NA	TRBJ1-2	TRBV28
TGTGCCAGCTCGGGGGGCGGTGCCTACGAGCAGTACTTC	CASSGGGAYEQYF	NA	NA	TRBJ2-7	TRBV28
TGTGCCAGCTCGTGGGGCCTCATCAATGAGCAGTTCTTC	CASSWGLINEQFF	NA	NA	TRBJ2-1	TRBV18
TGTGCCAGCAGCTCCCCGGGACACCTCACCGGGGAGCTGTTTTTT	CASSSPGHLTGELFF	NA	NA	TRBJ2-2	TRBV5-5
TGTGCCAGCAGCCAAGACTTTTCTAACTATGGCTACACCTTC	CASSQDFSNYGYTF	NA	NA	TRBJ1-2	TRBV14
TGTGCCAGCAGCTTAGGGCAGGGGAAAAGGTACGAGCAGTACTTC	CASSLGQGKRYEQYF	many	NA	TRBJ2-7	TRBV7-9
TGTGCCAGTAGTATAGAGGGGACAGTCAATTCACCCCTCCACTTT	CASSIEGTVNSPLHF	NA	TRBD1	TRBJ1-6	TRBV19
TGCGCCAGCAGCTTGGTGGGGAGGGCATCCTACGAGCAGTACTTC	CASSLVGRASYEQYF	NA	TRBD2	TRBJ2-7	TRBV5-1
TGTGCCATCAGTGAGTCCCCAGGGTCTGGGGCCAACGTCCTGACTTTC	CAISESPGSGANVLTF	few	NA	TRBJ2-6	TRBV10-3
TGTGCCAGCCGACAAGACAGGGGAAGTACTGAAGCTTTCTTT	CASRQDRGSTEAFF	NA	TRBD1	TRBJ1-1	TRBV7-3
TGTGCCAGCAGCCTGGACACATTCAGAGAGCAGTTCTTC	CASSLDTFREQFF	NA	NA	TRBJ2-1	TRBV11-2
TGCGCCAGCACCCCGGGACTCAACACCGGGGAGCTGTTTTTT	CASTPGLNTGELFF	NA	NA	TRBJ2-2	TRBV10-2
TGTGCCAGCAGCTTGCCTAGCGGGACCTACGAGCAGTACTTC	CASSLPSGTYEQYF	NA	TRBD2	TRBJ2-7	TRBV5-5
TGTGCCAGCAGCCAGGACAGGGTTTCCAATGAGCAGTTCTTC	CASSQDRVSNEQFF	NA	TRBD1	TRBJ2-1	TRBV7-9
TGTGCCAGCAGCTTAGTTACAGGGCCTCCCTACAATGAGCAGTTCTTC	CASSLVTGPPYNEQFF	NA	NA	TRBJ2-1	TRBV7-2
TGTGCCACTCCGGACAGGGAGGGTGAAAAACTGTTTTTT	CATPDREGEKLFF	NA	TRBD1	TRBJ1-4	TRBV28
TGTGCCAGTAGTACCGACAGGGACACTGAAGCTTTCTTT	CASSTDRDTEAFF	NA	TRBD1	TRBJ1-1	TRBV19
TGTGCCAGCAGTCGACAGGAGGATCAGCCCCAGCATTTT	CASSRQEDQPQHF	NA	NA	TRBJ1-5	TRBV12-3/TRBV12-4
TGTGCCATCAGTACAGAATACGGGGAGCTGTTTTTT	CAISTEYGELFF	NA	NA	TRBJ2-2	TRBV10-3
TGTGCCAGCAGTGAAGGAGGGGACGATGAGCAGTTCTTC	CASSEGGDDEQFF	NA	NA	TRBJ2-1	TRBV6-4
TGTGCCAGCAGCAAACTAGCCAGAACCGGGGAGCTGTTTTTT	CASSKLARTGELFF	NA	NA	TRBJ2-2	TRBV5-8
TGTGCCAGCAGTTACTCGACAGTCAACACCGGGGAGCTGTTTTTT	CASSYSTVNTGELFF	NA	NA	TRBJ2-2	TRBV6-5
TGTGCCAGTAGTATCACAGCCACGGACTATGGCTACACCTTC	CASSITATDYGYTF	many	NA	TRBJ1-2	TRBV19
TGTGCCAGCAGCTGGACAGGGACCTCTGGGGCCAACGTCCTGACTTTC	CASSWTGTSGANVLTF	NA	TRBD1	TRBJ2-6	TRBV5-4
TGCGCCAGCAGCCCCATAGCGGGAAGTCCTTACGAGCAGTACTTC	CASSPIAGSPYEQYF	NA	TRBD2	TRBJ2-7	TRBV4-1
TGTGCCAGTAGTATAGAAAGTACAGGGTGGTATGGCTACACCTTC	CASSIESTGWYGYTF	NA	NA	TRBJ1-2	TRBV19